This TCR beta chain was retrieved from a study of T cell repertoires in cytomegalovirus infection. The study's findings and limits: CMV-specific TCR beta clonotypes restricted by HLA-C dominated the ex vivo response.

MiXCR, applied by TCRdb to the reads, yields one record per CDR3 protein. The repertoire holds over 55,000 distinct CDR3 sequences, with roughly 21% as singletons. This clonotype was detected a few times. Antigen unknown. The ends lost 0 bases at V and 2 bases at J; junction bases unmatched: 6. From germline, CDR1 is SGHKS and CDR2 YYEKEE (reference sequence). The CDR3 extends over 17 amino acids. This material consisted of CD8+ T cells from cultured PBMCs, taken from culture after CMV antigen stimulation. This chain connects TRBV5-5 to TRBJ2-5; 11 nucleotides align to TRBD2. The TCR sequence derives from a human donor in good health (CMV status not recorded). Some clones in this sample may be carry-over from other donors' samples. As DNA, the CDR3 is TGTGCCAGCAGCTTGGGTCTAGCGGGGGGATGGCAAGAGACCCAGTACTTC. Its protein is CASSLGLAGGWQETQYF.